The 5 T cell receptor beta chains below were found in one sample sequenced in a study of neoadjuvant anti-PD-1 for oral cavity cancer. Repertoires were generated with immunoSEQ multiplex PCR, while TCRdb's copy carries only in-frame clones and drops some. There are about 14,000 clones in the sample; just under 75% occur only once, and 2.5% to 3.5% lies in the top ten. As to time point: after neoadjuvant nivolumab, at surgical resection. This material consisted of PBMCs, taken after nivolumab (anti-PD-1) treatment. Source of these receptors: a person between 35 and 79 years old with oral cavity squamous cell carcinoma.

This clone was observed once. J is TRBJ2-5 and V is TRBV11-1; TRBD2 agrees at 7 bases. V was pared by 3 bases and J by 1 base, with 2 bases of the junction left unmatched. The germline V gene encodes CDR1 SGHAT and CDR2 FQDESV (reference sequence). The CDR3 spans 14 residues. In DNA form, the CDR3 reads TGTGCCAGCAGCTTGGGACTAAGCCAAGAGACCCAGTACTTC. This encodes CASSLGLSQETQYF.

The chain links TRBV9 to TRBJ1-2; D is unresolved. The CDR3 extends over 15 amino acids. V was pared by 0 bases and J by 5 bases, with 14 bases between. Germline CDR1 and CDR2: SGDLS and YYNGEE. The CDR3, as DNA: TGTGCCAGCAGCGTAGAAGCAGACGTAGGGTATGGCTACACCTTC. It encodes CASSVEADVGYGYTF.

This sequence joins TRBV5-4 and TRBJ2-5; perhaps D is TRBD1 or TRBD2 (5 bases each). CDR3 length equals 16 residues. Germline CDR1 SGHNT, CDR2 YYREEE (reference sequence). V dropped 4 bases and J dropped 4 bases, with 20 bases sitting between them. In DNA, the CDR3 is TGTGCCAGCAGCGTCGACGGGACGGAGTTGGGAGAGACCCAGTACTTC. Protein: CASSVDGTELGETQYF.

This sequence joins TRBV7-8 and TRBJ2-2, with D maybe TRBD1 (5 bases). Germline V gene data show CDR1 as SGHVS and CDR2 as FQNEAQ. V dropped 5 bases and J dropped 3 bases, with 13 bases sitting between them. This CDR3 is built from 15 residues. The CDR3, as DNA: TGTGCCAGCAGCCCTGCCAGGGTTTACACCGGGGAGCTGTTTTTT. Its protein product is CASSPARVYTGELFF.

The chain couples TRBV2 to TRBJ1-1; D remains ambiguous. V was shortened by 4 bases and J by 7 bases, with 7 bases between the two germline ends. The CDR3 is 11 amino acids. Germline CDR1 is SNHLY and CDR2 is FYNNEI. CDR3: CASSVYNEAFF. As DNA, the CDR3 is TGTGCCAGCAGTGTTTACAATGAAGCTTTCTTT.